The TCR beta chain under discussion was sequenced for a study of spatial heterogeneity in lung cancer. Points from the study as a whole: The number of expanded tumor alpha and beta chains correlated with mutation number.

Time point reported: sample taken at primary tumor resection. This CDR3 contains 15 residues. Germline values: CDR1 MNHEY, CDR2 SMNVEV (reference sequence). V was cut by 2 bases and J by 3 bases, with 13 bases left in between. This clonotype was observed at least ten times. Its specificity is not known. TCRdb itself ran the 5' RACE reads through MiXCR, one entry per CDR3 protein. The sample has about 5,700 distinct CDR3 sequences; roughly an eighth are singletons. The sequences come from lung tumor tissue, collected at surgery. The TCR sequence derives from a female donor with early-stage non-small cell lung cancer. The rearrangement links TRBV27 to TRBJ2-5; D is possibly TRBD1 (6 bases). The CDR3 coding sequence is TGTGCCAGCAGTTTAAACGCAAACAGGGAAGAGACCCAGTACTTC. Amino acids: CASSLNANREETQYF.